A selection of T cell receptor beta chains follows, all from one sample in a study of shared clonotypes between healthy human individuals. Sequencing was performed with immunoSEQ multiplex PCR; in TCRdb, only in-frame clones are kept and a portion is missing. The sample lists about 460,000 clones, roughly three quarters occurring once. The sequencing sample was made of PBMCs. All receptors come from a woman in her thirties or forties in good health. Some clones in this sample may be carry-over from other donors' samples. Both conserved end residues are part of each CDR3. The order of the fields is D gene, J gene, clone size, V gene, CDR3 DNA, CDR3 protein. D genes are given only for firm matches. A clone size is listed for some rows: how often the clone was seen (once, few, many), or a class if it is expanded.

D gene: TRBD2; J gene: TRBJ2-7; clone size: -; V gene: TRBV27; CDR3 DNA: TGTGCCAGCAGTCCCAGCGGGAGATACGAGCAGTACTTC; CDR3 protein: CASSPSGRYEQYF
D gene: TRBD2; J gene: TRBJ2-7; clone size: few; V gene: TRBV11-1; CDR3 DNA: TGTGCCAGCAGCTTACAGCGGGGGGGCTACGAGCAGTACTTC; CDR3 protein: CASSLQRGGYEQYF
D gene: -; J gene: TRBJ2-7; clone size: -; V gene: TRBV18; CDR3 DNA: TGTGCCAGCTCGAATTTCCAGGGAAACGAGCAGTACTTC; CDR3 protein: CASSNFQGNEQYF
D gene: -; J gene: TRBJ1-1; clone size: few; V gene: TRBV5-1; CDR3 DNA: TGCGCCAGCAGCCCCGACGGGGACACTGAAGCTTTCTTT; CDR3 protein: CASSPDGDTEAFF
D gene: TRBD2; J gene: TRBJ2-7; clone size: -; V gene: TRBV4-1; CDR3 DNA: TGCGCCAGCAGCCAAGGGGGGGTAGCGGGATCCTACGAGCAGTACTTC; CDR3 protein: CASSQGGVAGSYEQYF
D gene: -; J gene: TRBJ2-7; clone size: -; V gene: TRBV19; CDR3 DNA: TGTGCCAGTAGGTGGGACGAGCAGTACTTC; CDR3 protein: CASRWDEQYF
D gene: -; J gene: TRBJ2-5; clone size: -; V gene: TRBV30; CDR3 DNA: TGTGCCTGGAGTGTGGTGGAGACCCAGTACTTC; CDR3 protein: CAWSVVETQYF
D gene: -; J gene: TRBJ1-4; clone size: -; V gene: TRBV4-2; CDR3 DNA: TGTGCCAGCAGCCATCGGCCCACCGCGGCTAATGAAAAACTGTTTTTT; CDR3 protein: CASSHRPTAANEKLFF
D gene: -; J gene: TRBJ2-7; clone size: -; V gene: TRBV7-9; CDR3 DNA: TGTGCCAGCAAGACGGACGGCTCCTACGAGCAGTACTTC; CDR3 protein: CASKTDGSYEQYF
D gene: -; J gene: TRBJ1-4; clone size: -; V gene: TRBV10-3; CDR3 DNA: TGTGCCATCAGCGGTTCGGTCCCTAATGAAAAACTGTTTTTT; CDR3 protein: CAISGSVPNEKLFF
D gene: -; J gene: TRBJ1-5; clone size: few; V gene: TRBV6-1; CDR3 DNA: TGTGCCAGCAGTGTGGAGCCCCTCGGGCAGCCCCAGCATTTT; CDR3 protein: CASSVEPLGQPQHF
D gene: -; J gene: TRBJ1-2; clone size: -; V gene: TRBV28; CDR3 DNA: TGTGCCAGCAGTCCTAGGCAGGGGTACTATGGCTACACCTTC; CDR3 protein: CASSPRQGYYGYTF
D gene: TRBD2; J gene: TRBJ2-2; clone size: few; V gene: TRBV28; CDR3 DNA: TGTGCCAGTCTAGCGGATAGAGTCACCGGGGAGCTGTTTTTT; CDR3 protein: CASLADRVTGELFF
D gene: -; J gene: TRBJ2-3; clone size: -; V gene: TRBV10-2; CDR3 DNA: TGCGCCAGCAGTGAGTCCCGAGATACGCAGTATTTT; CDR3 protein: CASSESRDTQYF
D gene: -; J gene: TRBJ2-3; clone size: -; V gene: TRBV2; CDR3 DNA: TGTGCCAGCAGTGTACTTGATACGCAGTATTTT; CDR3 protein: CASSVLDTQYF
D gene: TRBD1; J gene: TRBJ2-2; clone size: -; V gene: TRBV5-1; CDR3 DNA: TGCGCCAGCGAGCGGACAGGGAACACCGGGGAGCTGTTTTTT; CDR3 protein: CASERTGNTGELFF
D gene: -; J gene: TRBJ2-7; clone size: many; V gene: TRBV28; CDR3 DNA: TGTGCCAGCAGTTTAGCGGGAAGCTCCTACGAGCAGTACTTC; CDR3 protein: CASSLAGSSYEQYF
D gene: TRBD1; J gene: TRBJ1-1; clone size: once; V gene: TRBV18; CDR3 DNA: TGTGCCAGCTCACCACCGGTTACAGGGGCCGGAACTGAAGCTTTCTTT; CDR3 protein: CASSPPVTGAGTEAFF
D gene: TRBD1; J gene: TRBJ1-4; clone size: -; V gene: TRBV19; CDR3 DNA: TGTGCCAGTTCCGACAGGGGAACTAATGAAAAACTGTTTTTT; CDR3 protein: CASSDRGTNEKLFF
D gene: -; J gene: TRBJ1-6; clone size: once; V gene: TRBV2; CDR3 DNA: TGTGCCAGCAGTGGTGGGATGGGTTCACCCCTCCACTTT; CDR3 protein: CASSGGMGSPLHF
D gene: -; J gene: TRBJ2-1; clone size: many; V gene: TRBV6-1; CDR3 DNA: TGTGCCAGCGTTTTAGGAAGCCCTCTCTACAATGAGCAGTTCTTC; CDR3 protein: CASVLGSPLYNEQFF
D gene: -; J gene: TRBJ2-5; clone size: many; V gene: TRBV6-5; CDR3 DNA: TGTGCCAGCAGTTACTCTTTAGACCGCGGGGAGACCCAGTACTTC; CDR3 protein: CASSYSLDRGETQYF
D gene: -; J gene: TRBJ1-5; clone size: -; V gene: TRBV2; CDR3 DNA: TGTGCCAGCAGTAGGGGAGAGGAGCCCCAGCATTTT; CDR3 protein: CASSRGEEPQHF
D gene: TRBD1; J gene: TRBJ2-5; clone size: -; V gene: TRBV27; CDR3 DNA: TGTGCCAGCAGTTTATTCCGGGACAGGGTAAAATTTGAGACCCAGTACTTC; CDR3 protein: CASSLFRDRVKFETQYF
D gene: TRBD2; J gene: TRBJ2-1; clone size: -; V gene: TRBV18; CDR3 DNA: TGTGCCAGCTCACCTATTGGACTAGCGGGGAGGGATGAGCAGTTCTTC; CDR3 protein: CASSPIGLAGRDEQFF